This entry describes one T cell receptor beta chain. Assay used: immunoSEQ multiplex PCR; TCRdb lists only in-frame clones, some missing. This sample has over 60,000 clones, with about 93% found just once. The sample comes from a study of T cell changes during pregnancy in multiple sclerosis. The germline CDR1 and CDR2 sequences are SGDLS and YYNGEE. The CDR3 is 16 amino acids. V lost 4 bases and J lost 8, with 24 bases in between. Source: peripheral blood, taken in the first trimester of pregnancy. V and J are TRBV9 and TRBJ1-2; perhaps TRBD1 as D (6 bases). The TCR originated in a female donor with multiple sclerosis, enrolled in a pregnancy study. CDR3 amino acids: CASSLRDIQTLQGYTF. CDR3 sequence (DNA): TGTGCCAGCAGCCTTCGGGACATCCAAACCCTCCAGGGCTACACCTTC.